This entry is about one T cell receptor (beta chain). These data are taken from a study of OX40 agonist ivuxolimab in advanced cancers. Germline V gives CDR1 MGHDK, CDR2 SYGVNS. The CDR3 has 15 amino acids. The ends were cut back, 9 bases at V and 7 bases at J, with 24 bases in the middle. TCRdb keeps only in-frame clones here, not all; method: immunoSEQ multiplex PCR. The sample yields some 74,000 clones, approximately 87% seen once. This TCR derives from an adult with an advanced solid tumor such as melanoma, head and neck, liver or kidney cancer. This specimen was CD4+ or CD8+ T cells sorted from blood, taken in a trial of the OX40 agonist ivuxolimab. The chain couples TRBV25-1 to TRBJ2-5, with TRBD2 as a possible D gene (5 bases). The CDR3 bases are TGTGCCAGGCGAAATCGAGGGCCCTCGTGGGGGACCCAGTACTTC. Protein product: CARRNRGPSWGTQYF.